This T cell receptor beta chain was captured by sequencing in a study of blood T cell repertoires in COVID-19. Looking at the study overall: The samples span acute and convalescent COVID-19 from the United States, Italy and Spain.

The germline gives CDR1 MNHEY, CDR2 SVGAGI. The CDR3 loop spans 15 amino acids. Unmatched junction bases numbered 5, after V lost 6 bases and J lost 1 base. This clone was picked up one time. The protocol was immunoSEQ multiplex PCR, while the TCRdb copy is restricted to in-frame clones and leaves out a portion. This sample has about 320,000 clones; around 88% occur once, and the top ten carry about 1.5%. Seattle patients were enrolled during active infection and followed longitudinally. The chain has TRBV6-5 and TRBJ2-3; TRBD2 matches 9 bases. The sequence derives from a woman younger than 45 with COVID-19, enrolled during active disease. The sample was peripheral blood. The DNA of the CDR3 is TGTGCCAGCAGCCGCGGGGGGGCGGGCACAGATACGCAGTATTTT. Protein sequence: CASSRGGAGTDTQYF.